The 15 T cell receptor beta chains listed next were all sequenced from one sample in a study of blood T cell repertoires in COVID-19. TCRdb's copy holds only in-frame clones and misses some; the assay was immunoSEQ multiplex PCR. The data hold 350,000 to 450,000 clones, with roughly nine tenths observed a single time. Material for sequencing was PBMCs or T cells enriched from blood (not recorded which). These receptors all come from a woman aged 40-49 years who had been exposed to COVID-19.

Of note for this clone: Other DNA variants within this sample encode the same CDR3. The genes are TRBV6-5 and TRBJ1-2; 7 positions agree with TRBD1. The germline V gene encodes CDR1 MNHEY and CDR2 SVGAGI. The CDR3 runs to 13 residues. Trimming took 2 bases from V and 5 from J; bases not matched to a gene: 2. DNA for the CDR3: TGTGCCAGCAGTTACCCAGGGGGGTATGGCTACACCTTC. Amino acid sequence: CASSYPGGYGYTF.

In nucleotides, the CDR3 is TGCGCCAGCAGCCTAAAATCGACTAGCGGGGGAACCGGGGAGCTGTTTTTT. Amino acids: CASSLKSTSGGTGELFF. J is TRBJ2-2 and V is TRBV5-1, with TRBD2 matching over 12 bases. The germline CDR1 and CDR2 sequences are SGHRS and YFSETQ. The CDR3 runs 17 residues. The J segment lost 5 bases and the V segment lost 4 bases, leaving 9 bases of the junction unmatched.

This chain links TRBV29-1 with TRBJ1-1; D might be TRBD1 (6 bases). V lost 6 bases, J lost 5 bases, and 16 bases lay in between. Germline CDR1 SQVTM, CDR2 ANQGSEA. The CDR3 is made up of 13 amino acids. In nucleotides, the CDR3 is TGCAGCGTGCCAGGGGTAGGAGGAACTGAAGCTTTCTTT. It translates to CSVPGVGGTEAFF.

This rearrangement joins TRBV29-1 to TRBJ1-1; TRBD1 agrees at 9 bases. In germline, CDR1 is SQVTM, CDR2 ANQGSEA. This CDR3 has 14 residues. The CDR3 DNA follows: TGCAGGGTGGGACAGGGTTTTACGAACACTGAAGCTTTCTTT. Protein sequence: CRVGQGFTNTEAFF.

This chain connects TRBV24-1 to TRBJ2-1, with 9 bases matching TRBD2. The V and J ends lost 3 bases and 6 bases, in that order; junction bases with no gene match: 5. This CDR3 is built from 15 residues. Germline CDR1 is KGHDR and CDR2 is SFDVKD. CDR3 nucleotides: TGTGCCACCAGTGATCCTGGCGGGAGGGCCAATGAGCAGTTCTTC. Translation: CATSDPGGRANEQFF.

The rearrangement uses TRBV2 and TRBJ1-5; no reliable D call. The germline CDR1 and CDR2 sequences are SNHLY and FYNNEI. The CDR3 runs to 14 residues. Deletions cut 4 bases from V and 6 bases from J, with 13 bases between. CDR3 protein: CASSGRESGQPQHF. In nucleotides, the CDR3 is TGTGCCAGCAGTGGACGGGAGTCCGGTCAGCCCCAGCATTTT.

This chain uses TRBV13 with TRBJ1-3, with D perhaps matching TRBD1 (5 bases). The V gene's germline CDR1 is PRHDT and CDR2 FYEKMQ (reference sequence). The CDR3 has 15 amino acids. Trimming removed 5 bases from V and 2 bases from J, with 13 bases in between. The CDR3: CASSGGVRTGNTIYF. In DNA, the CDR3 is TGTGCCAGCAGCGGAGGGGTCAGGACTGGAAACACCATATATTTT.

The chain is built from TRBV5-4 and TRBJ1-1; D is uncertain. Trimming pared 2 bases from V and 4 bases from J, leaving 9 bases between. The CDR3 is 13 residues long. Germline V gene data show CDR1 as SGHNT and CDR2 as YYREEE (reference sequence). This CDR3 reads CASSFAGSTEAFF. The CDR3 DNA reads TGTGCCAGCAGCTTTGCGGGCTCCACTGAAGCTTTCTTT. Looking up the rest from reference TRBV5-4 and TRBJ1-1 gives the full variable domain: ETGVTQSPTHLIKTRGQQVTLRCSSQSGHNTVSWYQQALGQGPQFIFQYYREEENGRGNFPPRFSGLQFPNYSSELNVNALELDDSALYLCASSFAGSTEAFFGQGTRLTVV.

This rearrangement joins TRBV7-2 to TRBJ1-5; 7 nucleotides line up with TRBD1. V gave up 4 bases and J gave up 7 bases; unmatched junction bases: 10. This CDR3 is built from 15 residues. Germline-derived CDR1 and CDR2 are SGHTA and FQGNSA. The CDR3 DNA sequence: TGTGCCAGCAGCTCCCGGGAGGGGGCAGGACAGCCCCAGCATTTT. Its translation: CASSSREGAGQPQHF.

CDR3 nucleotide sequence: TGTGCCAGCAGTCCCCGCCGACAGGGTGCCAATGAAAAACTGTTTTTT. Protein product: CASSPRRQGANEKLFF. The gene calls are TRBV28 and TRBJ1-4, with 7 bases matching TRBD1. Germline trimming cut 5 bases from V and 5 bases from J; bases unmatched to any gene: 11. Germline V gene data show CDR1 as MDHEN and CDR2 as SYDVKM. The CDR3 is 16 amino acids.

This sequence joins TRBV24-1 and TRBJ1-2; D remains unclear. V shed 0 bases and J shed 3 bases, with 10 bases lying between them. Germline lookup yields CDR1 KGHDR and CDR2 SFDVKD. The CDR3 is made up of 15 amino acids. For the CDR3, the DNA is TGTGCCACCAGTGATTTGGTTCTCAGTTACTATGGCTACACCTTC. Protein sequence: CATSDLVLSYYGYTF.

This chain joins TRBV7-3 and TRBJ1-1, with a possible D match to TRBD1 (6 bases). Germline CDR1 SGHTA, CDR2 FQGTGA. The length of the CDR3 is 13 residues. With 5 bases removed from V and 3 bases from J, the gap between germline ends came to 10 bases. The CDR3 spells CASSKGQHTEAFF. The DNA of the CDR3 is TGTGCCAGCAGCAAAGGACAGCACACTGAAGCTTTCTTT.

The chain combines TRBV5-1 with TRBJ1-4, with a possible D match to TRBD1 (6 bases). Germline V lookup: CDR1 SGHRS, CDR2 YFSETQ. The CDR3 is 14 amino acids. V was cut by 4 bases and J by 7 bases, with 14 bases left in between. The CDR3 DNA follows: TGCGCCAGCAGCGACACAGGGAAGGCTGAAAAACTGTTTTTT. This sequence encodes CASSDTGKAEKLFF.

This chain connects TRBV7-8 to TRBJ1-1, with a weak D call TRBD1 (5 bases). This CDR3 region has 14 residues. Germline assignment: CDR1 SGHVS and CDR2 FQNEAQ. V lost 5 bases, J lost 1 base, and 11 bases lay in between. The CDR3 reads CASSREGPNTEAFF. The CDR3 region has the DNA TGTGCCAGCAGCCGAGAGGGGCCGAACACTGAAGCTTTCTTT.

A word on this clone: The junction departs from the called germline gene at one end, perhaps through a read error. This chain uses TRBV7-7 with TRBJ1-1; 7 positions match TRBD1. The CDR3 spans 15 residues. Germline assignment: CDR1 SSHAT and CDR2 FNYEAQ (reference sequence). The CDR3 protein is CASTVRPQGWTEAFF. The CDR3 coding sequence is TGTGCTAGCACCGTAAGACCACAGGGGTGGACTGAAGCTTTCTTT.